This TCR beta chain was observed in a study of lymphopenia after photon versus proton radiotherapy. Findings and limits, study-wide: Larger post-nadir TCR diversity loss correlated inversely with survival in deceased patients. Proton therapy kept repertoires fairly stable, unlike photons, which gained effector/memory cells. Post-nadir diversity loss with photons came from oligoclonal expansion, particularly CD8+ Temra cells.

The length of the CDR3 is 14 residues. V lost 6 bases, J lost 1 base, and 8 bases lay in between. Germline V gives CDR1 SGHRS, CDR2 YFSETQ. This table comes from immunoSEQ multiplex PCR, and its TCRdb copy is limited to in-frame clones, with some not included. The data show 65,000 to 75,000 clones, 80% to 90% seen once. With respect to this clone: Its cognate antigen is unknown.

The clonotype originates from a man at least 80 years old with esophageal cancer. This rearrangement joins TRBV5-1 to TRBJ1-6; D perhaps matches TRBD1 (5 bases). This material consisted of peripheral blood, taken from a patient treated with proton-based radiotherapy. The CDR3 DNA reads as TGCGCCAGCACCCAGGGATCCTATAATTCACCCCTCCACTTT. Translation gives CASTQGSYNSPLHF.